This T cell receptor (beta chain) is drawn from a study of T cell clonotyping in hematopoietic cell transplantation. Of note for this clone: Its antigen is not identified.

The table came from immunoSEQ multiplex PCR; TCRdb's copy has only in-frame clones and leaves some out. The sample consists of 10,000 to 15,000 clones, less than 60% of them appearing once. Study-wide results and caveats: Recipient TCR diversity dropped after transplant; expanded clonotypes rose from day 30 to 180. Few recipient clonotypes overlapped donors; over 97% were de novo at given depth.

Trimming shortened V by 1 base and J by 0 bases, and 15 bases separated the two germline ends. Germline V gene sequence: CDR1 MGHDK, CDR2 SYGVNS. The CDR3 totals 17 residues. The sample was peripheral blood mononuclear cells. This clonotype originated in a man between 50 and 59 years old in good health. Some clones in this sample may be carry-over from other donors' samples. The chain recombines TRBV25-1 with TRBJ1-1; D is ambiguous. CDR3 in DNA: TGTGCCAGCAGTGAATTTGGAATTGGAGTTATGAACACTGAAGCTTTCTTT. Residues: CASSEFGIGVMNTEAFF.